These 11 T cell receptor beta chains originate from one sample sequenced in a study of metastatic and nonmetastatic thyroid tumors. Treatment of any kind had been given to no patient before thyroid surgery. TCRdb reprocessed the PCR reads using MiXCR. The sample includes approximately 30,000 clones, about 3.9% of them seen just once. Sequencing was carried out using blood. All receptors derive from a male donor with papillary thyroid cancer or a benign thyroid nodule (not recorded which). Some clones in this sample may be carry-over from other donors' samples.

By share, this clone counts as medium-sized. The chain carries TRBV28 and TRBJ2-1; 7 nucleotides line up with TRBD2. V dropped 5 bases and J dropped 7; count of bases not matched to a gene: 14. CDR1 MDHEN and CDR2 SYDVKM come from the germline V gene. The CDR3 is 16 amino acids. DNA of the CDR3: TGTGCCAGCAGTCCCTCGGCAGCGGGAAGTCTAAATGAGCAGTTCTTC. It specifies CASSPSAAGSLNEQFF.

The sample holds a few counts of this clone. Written as DNA, the CDR3 is TGTGCCAGCGCTCCACGCGGGGGGGCAGGCAATCAGCCCCAGCATTTT. It translates to CASAPRGGAGNQPQHF. The rearrangement links TRBV6-1 to TRBJ1-5, with a possible D match to TRBD1 (6 bases). The CDR3 runs to 16 residues. With 8 bases removed from V and 2 bases from J, the gap between germline ends came to 19 bases. Germline V gives CDR1 MNHNS, CDR2 SASEGT.

This chain links TRBV20-1 with TRBJ2-6, with D perhaps matching TRBD1 or TRBD2 (5 bases each). CDR1 DFQATT and CDR2 SNEGSKA come from the germline V gene (reference sequence). Trimming stripped 0 bases from V and 0 bases from J, with 9 bases between. The length of the CDR3 is 16 residues. The CDR3 coding sequence is TGCAGTGCTAGAGATATGGGGGACTCTGGGGCCAACGTCCTGACTTTC. It specifies CSARDMGDSGANVLTF.

This clone was detected ten times or more. The genes are TRBV19 and TRBJ1-4, with D tentatively TRBD1 (5 bases). V lost 5 bases and J 7 bases, leaving 11 bases between the germline ends. Germline V gene data show CDR1 as LNHDA and CDR2 as SQIVND (reference sequence). The length of the CDR3 is 13 residues. In DNA, the CDR3 is TGTGCCAGTAGTCACCAGGGCCCTGAAAAACTGTTTTTT. Translated: CASSHQGPEKLFF. The whole variable domain, filled in from reference TRBV19 and TRBJ1-4, reads DGGITQSPKYLFRKEGQNVTLSCEQNLNHDAMYWYRQDPGQGLRLIYYSQIVNDFQKGDIAEGYSVSREKKESFPLTVTSAQKNPTAFYLCASSHQGPEKLFFGSGTQLSVL.

This clone has just a few counts. The rearrangement links TRBV28 to TRBJ1-2, with D possibly TRBD1 on 5 matching bases. This CDR3 region has 13 residues. Trimming shortened V by 6 bases and J by 4 bases, and 12 bases separated the two germline ends. Germline values: CDR1 MDHEN, CDR2 SYDVKM. CDR3 DNA: TGTGCCAGCAGCCAGGGACTGCCCTATGGCTACACCTTC. This gives the protein CASSQGLPYGYTF.

This clone was detected many times. The DNA for the CDR3 is TGTGCCAGCAGCGATACGACAGAGTACTATGGCTACACCTTC. Translated, it gives CASSDTTEYYGYTF. The gene calls are TRBV7-9 and TRBJ1-2; the D gene is possibly TRBD1 (5 bases). With 5 bases removed from V and 3 bases from J, the gap between germline ends came to 13 bases. CDR1 SEHNR and CDR2 FQNEAQ come from the germline V gene (reference sequence). The CDR3 consists of 14 residues.

This rearrangement joins TRBV5-4 to TRBJ2-5; possibly TRBD1 or TRBD2 for D (5 bases each). The CDR3 length is 15 residues. Per germline, CDR1 SGHNT and CDR2 YYREEE (reference sequence). Trimming took 5 bases from V and 5 from J, leaving 19 bases between them. The CDR3 DNA reads as TGTGCCAGCAGTTCTGGGGCCCTGAAGCGGGAGACCCAGTACTTC. Protein: CASSSGALKRETQYF.

This clone was observed a few times. V usage is TRBV20-1 and J usage is TRBJ2-1; maybe TRBD2 (7 bases). Per the germline V gene, CDR1 is DFQATT and CDR2 is SNEGSKA (reference sequence). The CDR3 has 15 amino acids. Trimming pared 2 bases from V and 14 bases from J, leaving 25 bases between. Here the CDR3 reads CSARRGGVLSKGEFF. The CDR3 bases are TGCAGTGCTAGAAGGGGGGGCGTCTTATCTAAGGGAGAGTTCTTC.

The chain has TRBV30 and TRBJ2-7; D unclear. There are 14 residues in the CDR3. Trimming cost V 3 bases and J 2 bases, with 14 bases left between them. Per germline, CDR1 GTSNPN and CDR2 SVGIG (reference sequence). CDR3 protein: CAWRASSATYEQYF. The CDR3, as DNA: TGTGCCTGGAGGGCCTCTTCAGCTACCTACGAGCAGTACTTC.

This clone has just a few counts. The chain links TRBV6-1 to TRBJ2-1; 10 bases agree with TRBD2. The junction had 16 bases not matched to a gene; V was cut back by 6 bases and J by 5 bases. Germline assignment: CDR1 MNHNS and CDR2 SASEGT. This CDR3 region has 18 residues. For the CDR3, the DNA is TGTGCCAGCAGCCCTGTCCCTAGCGGGAGTGGAGGGGACAATGAGCAGTTCTTC. This gives the protein CASSPVPSGSGGDNEQFF.

This clone showed up many times. The gene calls are TRBV5-5 and TRBJ2-7, with 7 bases lining up with TRBD2. The CDR3 extends over 15 amino acids. Germline values: CDR1 SGHKS, CDR2 YYEKEE (reference sequence). The trim removed 0 bases at V and 1 base at J, leaving 4 bases unmatched. CDR3 loop: CASSLVASGSYEQYF. The CDR3 nucleotides are TGTGCCAGCAGCTTGGTAGCTAGCGGTTCCTACGAGCAGTACTTC.